This T cell receptor beta chain was observed in a study of blood T cell repertoires in COVID-19 (TCRdb year 2020). For context, the study as a whole: Collaborator samples came from the United States, Italy and Spain and covered acute and convalescent phases of COVID-19. The prospective study material was composed of cDNA or gDNA derived from T cells, B-cell-depleted T cells, or PBMCs. Deeply sampled blood TCRbeta repertoires from subjects exposed to, actively infected with, or recovered from COVID-19 were included in the dataset. The repertoires were made available in a free public database intended to serve as a resource for research on the immune response to SARS-CoV-2. The samples were drawn from the first 160 participants of the ongoing ImmuneRACE study and from 1,200 or so subjects provided by 6 global collaborators. Sample metadata almost always included a de-identified subject ID, COVID-19 status, age in years and sex. Where HLA class I and class II types were available, the types were taken from metadata supplied by the sample provider, not from assay-based typing.

Concerning this clone: The specificity of this receptor is unknown. No qualities accompany the bases; no much larger clone lies one base away.

Participants in the prospective study were enrolled through a virtual design, were aged 18 to 89 years, and lived in 24 United States geographic areas. In the prospective study, cohorts were assigned on the basis of participant-reported clinical history obtained from a screening survey and a study questionnaire. Exposed participants had been in contact, within 2 weeks of entering the study, with a person who had a PCR-confirmed or clinician-diagnosed case of COVID-19. Each participant in the prospective study had whole blood, serum and a nasopharyngeal or oropharyngeal swab collected by mobile phlebotomists. Prospective study participants could optionally give additional blood draws and questionnaires over an approximately 2-month period. Prospective study blood samples were shipped either frozen or at room temperature before DNA extraction. Here is what the overall study found, with its caveats: How much clinical and demographic metadata was included differed by source and by participant, and the metadata was provided uncurated.

TCRbeta CDR3 regions were amplified from genomic DNA using the immunoSEQ Assay, a bias-controlled multiplex PCR. In the source study's methods: Nucleated cell counts per sample were estimated from amplification of reference gene primers within the assay. Sequence reads were collapsed and filtered to measure the absolute abundance of every unique TCRbeta CDR3 rearrangement. For each sample, productive Simpson clonality was calculated by taking the square root of Simpson's diversity index across productive rearrangements. Not all clones reach the TCRdb copy of this immuneACCESS table, which keeps in-frame sequences only. Checked studies attribute under half of the gap to unresolved V genes and leave the rest unexplained. That table gives V, J and clone size, and the DNA gave D and trimming. The sample table holds a few hundred thousand clones, of which 90% were seen once. The ten largest account for more than 12% of the sample.

The CDR3 measures 16 amino acids from cysteine to phenylalanine. The only DNA kept is the CDR3, 48 bases in frame from the first base. Sequences were obtained from PBMCs or T cells enriched from blood (not recorded which). This receptor was obtained from a man aged 25 to 40 who had been exposed to COVID-19. The chain joins TRBV21-1 to TRBJ2-5; TRBD2, the table's D call, lacks a check against the DNA. TRBV21-1 is an annotated pseudogene. The sequenced DNA: TGTGCCAGCAGCAACTACTTCGGACTAGCCAGGGAGACCCAGTACTTC. This is translated as CASSNYFGLARETQYF.